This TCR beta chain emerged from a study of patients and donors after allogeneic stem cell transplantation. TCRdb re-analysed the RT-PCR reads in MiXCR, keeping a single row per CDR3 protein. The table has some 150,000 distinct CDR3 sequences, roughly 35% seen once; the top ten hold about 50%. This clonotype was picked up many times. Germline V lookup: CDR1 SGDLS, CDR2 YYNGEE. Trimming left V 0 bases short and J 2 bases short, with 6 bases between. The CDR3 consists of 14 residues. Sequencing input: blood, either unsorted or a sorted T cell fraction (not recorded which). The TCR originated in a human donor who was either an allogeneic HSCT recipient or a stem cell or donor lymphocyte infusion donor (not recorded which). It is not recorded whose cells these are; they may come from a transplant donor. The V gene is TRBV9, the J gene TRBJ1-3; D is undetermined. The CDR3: CASSVDFPGNTIYF. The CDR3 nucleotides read TGTGCCAGCAGCGTAGACTTTCCTGGAAACACCATATATTTT. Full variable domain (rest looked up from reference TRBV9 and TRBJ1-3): DSGVTQTPKHLITATGQRVTLRCSPRSGDLSVYWYQQSLDQGLQFLIQYYNGEERAKGNILERFSAQQFPDLHSELNLSSLELGDSALYFCASSVDFPGNTIYFGEGSWLTVV.